The entry that follows covers one T cell receptor (beta chain) sequence. Its specificity is not known. These data belong to a study of cytomegalovirus exposure and HLA in healthy donors. Study overall: Among about 179 million T cells, an earlier analysis found 117 million unique TCR beta sequences. Study results and caveats: About 87% or about 30% of the time was how often most TCR beta V segments were productive, according to an earlier analysis.

PCR was performed using 60 Vbeta and 13 Jbeta primers. The assay was immunoSEQ multiplex PCR, and TCRdb's table has in-frame clones only and misses some. The sample carries hundreds of thousands of clones, roughly 80% recorded once. The CDR3 runs 13 residues. Germline CDR1 and CDR2: MNHEY and SMNVEV (reference sequence). Trimming cost V 5 bases and J 6 bases, with 10 bases left between them. The sequenced sample was PBMCs. The chain couples TRBV27 to TRBJ1-4; D is undetermined. This TCR was recovered from a man aged 25-40 years in good health and CMV-seronegative. In nucleotides, the CDR3 is TGTGCCAGCAGTAATGGAGAGCATGAAAAACTGTTTTTT. This gives the protein CASSNGEHEKLFF.